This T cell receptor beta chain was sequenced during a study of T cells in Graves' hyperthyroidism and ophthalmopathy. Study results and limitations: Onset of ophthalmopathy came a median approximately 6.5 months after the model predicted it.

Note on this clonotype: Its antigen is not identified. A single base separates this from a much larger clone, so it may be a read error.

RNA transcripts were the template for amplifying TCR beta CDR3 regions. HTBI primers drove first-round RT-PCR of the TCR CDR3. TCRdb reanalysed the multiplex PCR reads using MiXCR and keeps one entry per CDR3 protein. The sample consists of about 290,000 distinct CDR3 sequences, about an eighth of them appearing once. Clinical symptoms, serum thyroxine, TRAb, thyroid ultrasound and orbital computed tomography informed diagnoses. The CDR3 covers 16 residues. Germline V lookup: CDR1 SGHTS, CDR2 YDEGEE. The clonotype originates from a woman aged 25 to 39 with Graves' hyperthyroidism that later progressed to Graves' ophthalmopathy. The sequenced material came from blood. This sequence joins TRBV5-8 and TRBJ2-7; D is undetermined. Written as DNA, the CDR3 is TGTGCCAGCGGCTTGGTCGGCAGGTCGAGCTCCTACGAGCAGTACTTC. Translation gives CASGLVGRSSSYEQYF.